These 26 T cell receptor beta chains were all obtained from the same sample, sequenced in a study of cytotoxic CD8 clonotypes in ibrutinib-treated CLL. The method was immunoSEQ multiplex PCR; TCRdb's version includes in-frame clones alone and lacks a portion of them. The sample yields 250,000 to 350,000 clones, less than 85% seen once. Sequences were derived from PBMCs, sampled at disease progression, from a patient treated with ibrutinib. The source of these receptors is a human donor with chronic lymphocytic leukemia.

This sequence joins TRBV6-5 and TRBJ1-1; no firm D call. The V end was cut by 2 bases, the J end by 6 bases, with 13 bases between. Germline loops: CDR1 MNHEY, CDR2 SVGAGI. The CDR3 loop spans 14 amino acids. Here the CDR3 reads CASSYSKGFAEAFF. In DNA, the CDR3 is TGTGCCAGCAGTTACAGCAAGGGCTTTGCTGAAGCTTTCTTT.

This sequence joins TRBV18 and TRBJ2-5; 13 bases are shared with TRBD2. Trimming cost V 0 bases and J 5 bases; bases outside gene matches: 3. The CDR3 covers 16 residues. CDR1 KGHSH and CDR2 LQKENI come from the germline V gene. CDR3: CASSPPGLAGLETQYF. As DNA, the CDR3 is TGTGCCAGCTCACCACCGGGACTAGCGGGGCTTGAGACCCAGTACTTC. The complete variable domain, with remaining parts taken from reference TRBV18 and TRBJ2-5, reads NAGVMQNPRHLVRRRGQEARLRCSPMKGHSHVYWYRQLPEEGLKFMVYLQKENIIDESGMPKERFSAEFPKEGPSILRIQQVVRGDSAAYFCASSPPGLAGLETQYFGPGTRLLVL.

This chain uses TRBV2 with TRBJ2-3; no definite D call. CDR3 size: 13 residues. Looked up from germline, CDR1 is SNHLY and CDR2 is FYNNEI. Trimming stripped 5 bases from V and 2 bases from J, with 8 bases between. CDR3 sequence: CASSWPPTDTQYF. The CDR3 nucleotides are TGTGCCAGCAGTTGGCCCCCCACAGATACGCAGTATTTT.

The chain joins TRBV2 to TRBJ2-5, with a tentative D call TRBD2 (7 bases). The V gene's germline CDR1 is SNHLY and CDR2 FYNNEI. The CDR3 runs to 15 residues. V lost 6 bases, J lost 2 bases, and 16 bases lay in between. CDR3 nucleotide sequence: TGTGCCAGCAGCCCCACTAGGGGGGGGCAAGAGACCCAGTACTTC. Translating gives CASSPTRGGQETQYF.

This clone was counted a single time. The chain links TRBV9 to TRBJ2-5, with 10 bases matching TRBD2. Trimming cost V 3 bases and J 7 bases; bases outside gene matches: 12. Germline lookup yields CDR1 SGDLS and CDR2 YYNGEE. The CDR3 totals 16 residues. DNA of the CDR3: TGTGCCAGCAGCGCCCTCAGCGGGGGGGTTCTGGGGACCCAGTACTTC. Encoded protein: CASSALSGGVLGTQYF.

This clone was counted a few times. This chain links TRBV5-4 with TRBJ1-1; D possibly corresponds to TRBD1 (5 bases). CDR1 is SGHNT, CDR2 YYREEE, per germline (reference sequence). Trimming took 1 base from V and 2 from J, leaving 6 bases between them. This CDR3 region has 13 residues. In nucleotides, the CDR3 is TGTGCCAGCAGCTTGAGGGGAAACACTGAAGCTTTCTTT. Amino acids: CASSLRGNTEAFF.

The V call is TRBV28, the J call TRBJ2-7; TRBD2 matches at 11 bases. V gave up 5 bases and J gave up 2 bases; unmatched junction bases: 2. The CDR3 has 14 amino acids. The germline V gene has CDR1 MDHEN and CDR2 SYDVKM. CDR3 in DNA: TGTGCCAGCAGTATAGCGGGAGGGACCTACGAGCAGTACTTC. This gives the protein CASSIAGGTYEQYF.

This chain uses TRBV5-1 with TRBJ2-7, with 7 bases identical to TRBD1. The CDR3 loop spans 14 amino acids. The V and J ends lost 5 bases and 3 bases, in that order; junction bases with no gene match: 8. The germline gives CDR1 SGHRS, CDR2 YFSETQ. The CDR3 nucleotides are TGCGCCAGCAGAATCAGACAGGGCCACTACGAGCAGTACTTC. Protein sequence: CASRIRQGHYEQYF.

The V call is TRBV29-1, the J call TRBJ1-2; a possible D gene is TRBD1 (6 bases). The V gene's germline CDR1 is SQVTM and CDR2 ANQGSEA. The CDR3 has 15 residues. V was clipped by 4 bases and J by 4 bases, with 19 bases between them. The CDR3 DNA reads TGCAGCGTTGCGCCTTTGACGGGGGCGAGCTATGGCTACACCTTC. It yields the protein CSVAPLTGASYGYTF.

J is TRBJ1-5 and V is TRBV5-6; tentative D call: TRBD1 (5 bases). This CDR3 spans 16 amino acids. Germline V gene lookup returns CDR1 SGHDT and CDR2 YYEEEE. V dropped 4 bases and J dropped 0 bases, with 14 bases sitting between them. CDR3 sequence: CASSQRVGVSNQPQHF. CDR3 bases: TGTGCCAGCAGCCAAAGGGTAGGGGTTAGCAATCAGCCCCAGCATTTT.

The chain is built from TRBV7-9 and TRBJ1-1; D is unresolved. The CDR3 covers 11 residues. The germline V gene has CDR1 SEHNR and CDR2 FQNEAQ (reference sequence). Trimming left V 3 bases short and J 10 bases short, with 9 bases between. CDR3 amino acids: CASSFGEVAFF. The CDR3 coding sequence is TGTGCCAGCAGCTTTGGTGAGGTAGCTTTCTTT.

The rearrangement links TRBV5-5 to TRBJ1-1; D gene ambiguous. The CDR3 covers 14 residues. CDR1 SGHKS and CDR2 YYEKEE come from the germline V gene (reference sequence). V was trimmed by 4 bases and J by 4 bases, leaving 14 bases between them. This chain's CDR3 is CASSVVTQGTEAFF. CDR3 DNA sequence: TGTGCCAGCAGCGTCGTGACCCAAGGCACTGAAGCTTTCTTT.

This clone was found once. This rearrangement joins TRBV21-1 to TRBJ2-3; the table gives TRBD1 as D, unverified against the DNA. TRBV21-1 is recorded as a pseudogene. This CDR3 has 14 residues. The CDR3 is CASSKGGSQDTQYF. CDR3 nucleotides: TGTGCCAGCAGCAAAGGGGGCTCCCAAGATACGCAGTATTTT.

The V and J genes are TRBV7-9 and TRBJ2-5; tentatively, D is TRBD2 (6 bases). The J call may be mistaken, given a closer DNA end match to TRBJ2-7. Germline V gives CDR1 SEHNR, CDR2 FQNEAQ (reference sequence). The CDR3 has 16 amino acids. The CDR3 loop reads CASSFLPGLPAYEQYF. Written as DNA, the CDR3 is TGTGCCAGCAGCTTCCTCCCGGGACTCCCTGCCTACGAGCAGTACTTC.

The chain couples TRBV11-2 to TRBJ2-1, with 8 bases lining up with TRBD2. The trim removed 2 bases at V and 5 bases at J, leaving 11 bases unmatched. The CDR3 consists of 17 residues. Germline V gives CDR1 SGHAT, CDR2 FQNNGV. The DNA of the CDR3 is TGTGCCAGCAGCTTACAGGGGAGAGCGGGAGCTGACAATGAGCAGTTCTTC. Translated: CASSLQGRAGADNEQFF.

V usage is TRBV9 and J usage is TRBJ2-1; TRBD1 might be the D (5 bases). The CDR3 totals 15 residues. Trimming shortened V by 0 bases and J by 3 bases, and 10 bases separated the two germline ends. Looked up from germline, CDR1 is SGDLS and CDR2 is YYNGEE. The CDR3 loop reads CASSVETVIYNEQFF. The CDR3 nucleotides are TGTGCCAGCAGCGTAGAGACAGTTATCTACAATGAGCAGTTCTTC. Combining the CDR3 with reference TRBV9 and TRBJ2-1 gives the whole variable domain DSGVTQTPKHLITATGQRVTLRCSPRSGDLSVYWYQQSLDQGLQFLIQYYNGEERAKGNILERFSAQQFPDLHSELNLSSLELGDSALYFCASSVETVIYNEQFFGPGTRLTVL.

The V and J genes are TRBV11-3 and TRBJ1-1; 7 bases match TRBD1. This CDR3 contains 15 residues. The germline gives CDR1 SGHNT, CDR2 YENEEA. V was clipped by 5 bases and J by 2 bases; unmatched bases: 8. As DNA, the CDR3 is TGTGCCAGCAGCACGGACCGACAGGGAAACACTGAAGCTTTCTTT. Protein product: CASSTDRQGNTEAFF.

This chain's CDR3 is CATRPSGANVLTF. For the CDR3, the DNA is TGTGCCACCCGTCCCTCTGGGGCCAACGTCCTGACTTTC. The chain joins TRBV15 to TRBJ2-6; D gene ambiguous. The CDR3 runs to 13 residues. The V end lost 8 bases, the J end lost 0 bases, and 5 bases lay between the germline ends. Germline CDR1 and CDR2: LNHNV and YYDKDF (reference sequence).

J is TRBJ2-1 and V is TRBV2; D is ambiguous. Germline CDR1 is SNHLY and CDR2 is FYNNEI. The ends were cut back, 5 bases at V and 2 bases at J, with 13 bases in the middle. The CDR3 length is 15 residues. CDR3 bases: TGTGCCAGCAGTTTCCGGAACTTACCCTACAATGAGCAGTTCTTC. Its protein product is CASSFRNLPYNEQFF.

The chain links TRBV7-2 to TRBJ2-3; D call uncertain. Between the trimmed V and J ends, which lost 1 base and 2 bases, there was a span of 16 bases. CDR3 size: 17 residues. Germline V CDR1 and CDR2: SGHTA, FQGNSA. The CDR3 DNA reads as TGTGCCAGCAGCTTAGAGTATGGGCCCTTCACCACAGATACGCAGTATTTT. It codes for CASSLEYGPFTTDTQYF.

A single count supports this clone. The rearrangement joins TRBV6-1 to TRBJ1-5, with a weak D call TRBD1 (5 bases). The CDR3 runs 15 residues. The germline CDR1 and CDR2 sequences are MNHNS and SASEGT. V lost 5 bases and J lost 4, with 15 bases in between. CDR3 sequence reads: CASSSAGRENQPQHF. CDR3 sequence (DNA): TGTGCCAGCAGTTCCGCGGGGCGCGAAAATCAGCCCCAGCATTTT.

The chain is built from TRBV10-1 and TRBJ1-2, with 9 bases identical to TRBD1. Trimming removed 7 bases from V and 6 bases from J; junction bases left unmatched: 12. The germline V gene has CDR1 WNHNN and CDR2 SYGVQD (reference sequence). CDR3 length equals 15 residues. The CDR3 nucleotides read TGCGCCAGCAAACTTTGGACAGGGGCTTGGGATGGCTACACCTTC. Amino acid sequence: CASKLWTGAWDGYTF.

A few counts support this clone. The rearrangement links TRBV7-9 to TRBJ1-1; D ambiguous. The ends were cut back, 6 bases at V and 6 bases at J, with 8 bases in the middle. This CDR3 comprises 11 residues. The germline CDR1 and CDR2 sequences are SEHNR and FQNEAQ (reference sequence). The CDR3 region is CASRGGAEAFF. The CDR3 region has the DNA TGTGCCAGCAGGGGTGGGGCTGAAGCTTTCTTT.

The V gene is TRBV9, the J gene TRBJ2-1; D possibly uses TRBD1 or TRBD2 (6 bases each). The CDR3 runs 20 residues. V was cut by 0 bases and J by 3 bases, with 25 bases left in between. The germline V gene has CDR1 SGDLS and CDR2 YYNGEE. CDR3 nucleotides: TGTGCCAGCAGCGTAGCGGGGGCCGTAAATTTCGTTATCGGCTACAATGAGCAGTTCTTC. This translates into CASSVAGAVNFVIGYNEQFF.

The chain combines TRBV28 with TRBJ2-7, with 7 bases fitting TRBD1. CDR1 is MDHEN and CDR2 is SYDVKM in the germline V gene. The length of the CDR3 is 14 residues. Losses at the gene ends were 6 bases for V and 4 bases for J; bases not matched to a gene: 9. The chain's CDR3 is CASRQRDREYEQYF. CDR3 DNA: TGTGCCAGCAGACAAAGGGACAGAGAATACGAGCAGTACTTC.

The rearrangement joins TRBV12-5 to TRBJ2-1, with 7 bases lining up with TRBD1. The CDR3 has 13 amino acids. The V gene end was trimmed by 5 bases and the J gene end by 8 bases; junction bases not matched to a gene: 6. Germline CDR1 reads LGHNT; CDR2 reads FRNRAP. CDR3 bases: TGTGCTAGTGGTCCCCGAGGGGGCGATGAGCAGTTCTTC. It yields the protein CASGPRGGDEQFF.